The 11 T cell receptor beta chains given below trace back to one sample, sequenced in a study of identical twins. TCRdb reanalysed the 5' RACE reads using MiXCR and keeps one entry per CDR3 protein. The sample yields 400,000 or so distinct CDR3 sequences, around 9% seen once. The source material was naive T cells sorted from blood. All receptors come from a woman in her fifties or sixties in good health.

This clonotype was seen a handful of times. The V gene is TRBV2, the J gene TRBJ2-7, with D perhaps matching TRBD1 (6 bases). V was cut by 1 base and J by 9 bases, with 10 bases left in between. Germline V gene data show CDR1 as SNHLY and CDR2 as FYNNEI. This CDR3 region has 12 residues. DNA for the CDR3: TGTGCCAGCAGTGAAGGACAGGTTGGGCAGTACTTC. Translating it yields CASSEGQVGQYF.

The V gene is TRBV5-1, the J gene TRBJ2-5; 7 bases align to TRBD1. This CDR3 spans 14 amino acids. Germline V lookup: CDR1 SGHRS, CDR2 YFSETQ. V shed 4 bases and J 4 bases; nucleotides not matched to a gene: 7. Here the CDR3 reads CASSPLTGRETQYF. The CDR3 region has the DNA TGCGCCAGCAGCCCCCTGACAGGGCGAGAGACCCAGTACTTC.

V is TRBV7-8 and J is TRBJ2-7; possibly TRBD1 for D (7 bases). Germline CDR1 SGHVS, CDR2 FQNEAQ. V lost 2 bases to trimming and J lost 0 bases, with 14 bases between them. CDR3 length: 16 residues. The chain's CDR3 is CASSLHGQGGSYEQYF. CDR3 DNA sequence: TGTGCCAGCAGCTTACATGGGCAGGGGGGCTCCTACGAGCAGTACTTC. Drawing the rest from reference TRBV7-8 and TRBJ2-7, the complete variable domain is GAGVSQSPRYKVAKRGQDVALRCDPISGHVSLFWYQQALGQGPEFLTYFQNEAQLDKSGLPSDRFFAERPEGSVSTLKIQRTQQEDSAVYLCASSLHGQGGSYEQYFGPGTRLTVT.

This chain links TRBV6-2 or TRBV6-3 with TRBJ1-6; D remains ambiguous. The CDR3 is 14 residues long. Germline V lookup: CDR1 MNHEY, CDR2 SVGEGT. V gave up 4 bases and J gave up 3 bases, with 7 bases separating them. The DNA of the CDR3 is TGTGCCAGCAGTTGGGCCATCTATAATTCACCCCTCCACTTT. Encoded protein: CASSWAIYNSPLHF.

The genes are TRBV29-1 and TRBJ2-5; D is uncertain. Germline assignment: CDR1 SQVTM and CDR2 ANQGSEA. The CDR3 has 13 residues. Trimming pared 4 bases from V and 5 bases from J, leaving 14 bases between. The CDR3 DNA sequence: TGCAGCGTTGGTTTTAAGGTGCGGGAGACCCAGTACTTC. The encoded protein is CSVGFKVRETQYF.

This clonotype turned up a few times. The chain employs TRBV5-1 and TRBJ1-6; D is undetermined. The V gene lost 3 bases and the J gene lost 9 bases, with 7 bases spanning the gap. The CDR3 has 12 residues. CDR1 and CDR2 (germline): SGHRS, YFSETQ. The CDR3 nucleotides read TGCGCCAGCAGCTCACCAGGTTCACCCCTCCACTTT. It specifies CASSSPGSPLHF.

The table lists this clonotype with a few counts. V is TRBV6-5 and J is TRBJ2-7, with unresolved D. Germline CDR1 is MNHEY and CDR2 is SVGAGI. This CDR3 contains 12 residues. V lost 5 bases and J lost 4, with 9 bases in between. The CDR3 spells CASSPFGYEQYF. CDR3 DNA: TGTGCCAGCAGTCCCTTCGGGTACGAGCAGTACTTC.

This clonotype was counted a few times. This chain uses TRBV20-1 with TRBJ2-1, with 10 bases aligning to TRBD2. The CDR3 is made up of 14 amino acids. Trimming cost V 3 bases and J 8 bases; bases outside gene matches: 7. CDR1 is DFQATT and CDR2 is SNEGSKA in the germline V gene (reference sequence). This CDR3 is CSASKSSGSYEQFF. The CDR3 DNA reads TGCAGTGCTAGTAAGTCTAGCGGGAGTTATGAGCAGTTCTTC.

J is TRBJ1-4 and V is TRBV20-1; TRBD1 agrees at 8 bases. Germline CDR1 and CDR2: DFQATT and SNEGSKA (reference sequence). The CDR3 runs to 15 residues. With V trimmed by 6 bases and J by 4 bases, 10 bases remained unmatched. The CDR3 region has the DNA TGCAGTGCAATCCTAACAGGGGGGGGTAATGAAAAACTGTTTTTT. Protein product: CSAILTGGGNEKLFF.

This clonotype occurred many times. V and J are TRBV15 and TRBJ1-5, with TRBD1 identical over 8 bases. V gave up 6 bases and J gave up 0 bases; unmatched junction bases: 4. The CDR3 has 15 residues. The germline V gene encodes CDR1 LNHNV and CDR2 YYDKDF (reference sequence). The CDR3 DNA follows: TGTGCCACCAGAAGTGACAGGGGTAGCAATCAGCCCCAGCATTTT. As protein: CATRSDRGSNQPQHF.

This clonotype occurred many times. V is TRBV27 and J is TRBJ2-7, with D perhaps matching TRBD2 (6 bases). Deletions cut 6 bases from V and 4 bases from J, with 16 bases between. The CDR3 length is 14 residues. Germline CDR1 MNHEY, CDR2 SMNVEV (reference sequence). The CDR3 DNA reads as TGTGCCAGCAGCCGGGGGTACCGGGGGTACGAGCAGTACTTC. This codes for CASSRGYRGYEQYF.